One and the same sample provided the 27 T cell receptor beta chains below, sequenced in a study of T cells in Graves' hyperthyroidism and ophthalmopathy. Amplification yielded TCR beta CDR3 regions, with RNA transcripts as the source. In the first-round RT-PCR of the TCR CDR3, the HTBI primer set was used. In TCRdb, the multiplex PCR reads were re-called with MiXCR into one record per CDR3 protein. The sample shows about half a million distinct CDR3 sequences, 20% of them seen only once. Sequencing input: blood. Receptors originate from a man aged 40-49 years with Graves' ophthalmopathy.

In this sample, this clonotype turned up many times. The chain joins TRBV28 to TRBJ1-1; D is possibly TRBD1 (6 bases). V shed 6 bases and J shed 0 bases, with 14 bases lying between them. CDR1 and CDR2 from the germline V gene are MDHEN and SYDVKM. The CDR3 contains 15 residues. CDR3 protein: CASSSDRRMNTEAFF. Here the CDR3 DNA reads TGTGCCAGCAGCTCTGACAGGAGAATGAACACTGAAGCTTTCTTT.

The chain joins TRBV11-3 to TRBJ2-5; D unclear. Germline lookup yields CDR1 SGHNT and CDR2 YENEEA. V lost 2 bases and J 2 bases, leaving 12 bases between the germline ends. The CDR3 length is 15 residues. This chain's CDR3 is CASSLIGGPQETQYF. CDR3 DNA sequence: TGTGCCAGCAGCTTAATCGGTGGTCCTCAAGAGACCCAGTACTTC.

V and J are TRBV5-5 and TRBJ1-2; TRBD1 is a possible D gene (6 bases). Germline loops: CDR1 SGHKS, CDR2 YYEKEE (reference sequence). The CDR3 spans 18 residues. The V end lost 6 bases, the J end lost 5 bases, and 29 bases lay between the germline ends. Written as DNA, the CDR3 is TGTGCCAGCACCCTGAGGGGGGCGCTGGGTTTGAGTTCTTATGGCTACACCTTC. It is translated as CASTLRGALGLSSYGYTF.

Only a few counts were recorded for this clonotype. The rearrangement links TRBV7-9 to TRBJ2-2; 7 bases fit TRBD1. This CDR3 has 15 residues. V shed 1 base, J shed 6 bases, and the junction held 5 bases outside the gene matches. CDR1 SEHNR and CDR2 FQNEAQ come from the germline V gene (reference sequence). CDR3 in amino acids: CASSLGQGDPGELFF. DNA for the CDR3: TGTGCCAGCAGCTTAGGACAGGGAGACCCCGGGGAGCTGTTTTTT.

In its sample, this clonotype was seen a few times. The V and J genes are TRBV4-1 and TRBJ2-3; D unclear. The V end was cut by 0 bases, the J end by 5 bases, with 12 bases between. Germline V CDR1 and CDR2: MGHRA, YSYEKL. This CDR3 is built from 15 residues. The CDR3 sequence is CASSQDGRSLDTQYF. CDR3 DNA: TGCGCCAGCAGCCAAGATGGAAGGAGTTTAGATACGCAGTATTTT.

This clonotype was recorded many times. The rearrangement links TRBV12-3 or TRBV12-4 to TRBJ1-2, with D possibly TRBD1 on 6 matching bases. CDR3 length equals 15 residues. V was shortened by 3 bases and J by 3 bases, with 14 bases between the two germline ends. CDR3 protein: CASSFNREDYYGYTF. In DNA form, the CDR3 reads TGTGCCAGCAGTTTCAACAGGGAAGATTACTATGGCTACACCTTC.

The table lists this clonotype with a few counts. This rearrangement joins TRBV30 to TRBJ1-1, with D maybe TRBD1 (5 bases). The V gene's germline CDR1 is GTSNPN and CDR2 SVGIG (reference sequence). The CDR3 is 12 amino acids. The germline V and J ends were trimmed by 3 bases and 5 bases, with 10 bases remaining between them. CDR3 nucleotides: TGTGCCTGGAGCAACCAGGGAACTGAAGCTTTCTTT. Translation gives CAWSNQGTEAFF. Using reference TRBV30 and TRBJ1-1 for the parts outside the CDR3, the full variable domain is SQTIHQWPATLVQPVGSPLSLECTVEGTSNPNLYWYRQAAGRGLQLLFYSVGIGQISSEVPQNLSASRPQDRQFILSSKKLLLSDSGFYLCAWSNQGTEAFFGQGTRLTVV.

As to this clonotype: A read error may explain this, as a much larger clone is one base away. The chain couples TRBV7-3 to TRBJ2-7; D is perhaps TRBD2 (5 bases). The CDR3 runs 17 residues. Germline V gene data show CDR1 as SGHTA and CDR2 as FQGTGA. CDR3 in DNA: TGTGCCAGCAGCTTAATTGGCGCCGGCAGCGGACCCTACAAGCAGTACTTC. Encoded protein: CASSLIGAGSGPYKQYF. Together with reference TRBV7-3 and TRBJ2-7, the CDR3 gives the full variable domain: GAGVSQTPSNKVTEKGKYVELRCDPISGHTALYWYRQSLGQGPEFLIYFQGTGAADDSGLPNDRFFAVRPEGSVSTLKIQRTERGDSAVYLCASSLIGAGSGPYKQYFGPGTRLTVT.

This chain joins TRBV7-2 and TRBJ2-1, with D perhaps being TRBD1 or TRBD2 (5 bases each). Germline-derived CDR1 and CDR2 are SGHTA and FQGNSA. Trimming removed 5 bases at V and 9 bases at J, with 17 bases between. This CDR3 spans 14 amino acids. The CDR3 sequence: CASSRGNPRFEQFF. The CDR3 DNA reads TGTGCCAGCAGCCGGGGCAACCCCAGGTTTGAGCAGTTCTTC.

CDR3 in DNA: TGTGCCAGCAGTTTCCTCCGGGGTGTCGGGAGCAATCAGCCCCAGCATTTT. This translates into CASSFLRGVGSNQPQHF. This chain connects TRBV12-3 or TRBV12-4 to TRBJ1-5; D gene ambiguous. The V gene lost 3 bases and the J gene lost 1 base, with 16 bases spanning the gap. This CDR3 is built from 17 residues.

The chain is built from TRBV18 and TRBJ2-7; TRBD2 matches at 10 bases. The CDR3 length is 14 residues. Germline V gene lookup returns CDR1 KGHSH and CDR2 LQKENI. Trimming cost V 2 bases and J 4 bases; bases outside gene matches: 2. CDR3 in amino acids: CASSPGAGGYEQYF. The DNA of the CDR3 is TGTGCCAGCTCACCAGGAGCGGGAGGGTACGAGCAGTACTTC.

In its sample, this clonotype was seen a few times. The CDR3 DNA follows: TGCGCCAGCAGCCACAGTGTAGGGGACAACTATGGCTACACCTTC. Its protein product is CASSHSVGDNYGYTF. This chain links TRBV4-3 with TRBJ1-2, with D tentatively TRBD1 (5 bases). V lost 3 bases and J lost 2, with 13 bases in between. Germline loops: CDR1 LGHNA, CDR2 YSLEER. CDR3 length: 15 residues.

This clonotype showed up just a few times. The chain couples TRBV7-3 to TRBJ2-3; the D gene could be TRBD1 or TRBD2 (5 bases each). CDR3 length: 16 amino acids. Trimming removed 4 bases from V and 3 bases from J, with 17 bases in between. Germline values: CDR1 SGHTA, CDR2 FQGTGA. The CDR3 loop reads CASSSLEGLWTDTQYF. In DNA form, the CDR3 reads TGTGCCAGCAGCTCCTTAGAGGGGCTCTGGACAGATACGCAGTATTTT.

This clonotype was picked up many times. V is TRBV24-1 and J is TRBJ1-1; 8 nucleotides agree with TRBD1. The CDR3 loop spans 14 amino acids. The V segment lost 9 bases and the J segment 3 bases; nucleotides outside the gene matches: 8. Looked up from germline, CDR1 is KGHDR and CDR2 is SFDVKD. In DNA form, the CDR3 reads TGTGCCACCCAGGGGGCAAAAGAGGACACTGAAGCTTTCTTT. As protein: CATQGAKEDTEAFF.

The gene calls are TRBV7-2 and TRBJ2-2; D is perhaps TRBD1 (5 bases). CDR3 length: 15 residues. Germline CDR1 reads SGHTA; CDR2 reads FQGNSA. The ends were cut back, 4 bases at V and 3 bases at J, with 12 bases in the middle. The CDR3 here is CASSSRAGYTGELFF. The DNA for the CDR3 is TGTGCCAGCAGCTCCCGGGCAGGGTACACCGGGGAGCTGTTTTTT. Based on the CDR3 plus reference TRBV7-2 and TRBJ2-2, the full variable domain is GAGVSQSPSNKVTEKGKDVELRCDPISGHTALYWYRQSLGQGLEFLIYFQGNSAPDKSGLPSDRFSAERTGGSVSTLTIQRTQQEDSAVYLCASSSRAGYTGELFFGEGSRLTVL.

This sequence joins TRBV12-3 or TRBV12-4 and TRBJ1-4; 7 bases are shared with TRBD1. Trimming took 5 bases from V and 4 from J; bases not matched to a gene: 7. The CDR3 covers 15 residues. This CDR3 is CASSLLTGINEKLFF. Written as DNA, the CDR3 is TGTGCCAGCAGTCTTCTGACAGGGATTAATGAAAAACTGTTTTTT.

The chain uses TRBV6-5 and TRBJ2-1, with 7 bases that match TRBD1. Germline-derived CDR1 and CDR2 are MNHEY and SVGAGI. V dropped 2 bases and J dropped 6; count of bases not matched to a gene: 7. CDR3 length: 15 amino acids. The CDR3 protein is CASSYEGALRNEQFF. The CDR3 DNA reads as TGTGCCAGCAGTTACGAGGGGGCTTTGCGCAATGAGCAGTTCTTC.

This clonotype was recorded at least ten times. The chain is built from TRBV3-1 and TRBJ2-3, with D unresolved. Deletions cut 0 bases from V and 4 bases from J, with 5 bases between. Germline loops: CDR1 LGHDT, CDR2 YNNKEL (reference sequence). The CDR3 covers 13 residues. The CDR3 loop is CASSQDIADTQYF. The CDR3 DNA sequence: TGTGCCAGCAGCCAAGATATCGCAGATACGCAGTATTTT.

This chain uses TRBV4-2 with TRBJ2-3, with 9 bases aligning to TRBD2. CDR3 length: 16 amino acids. The ends lost 1 base at V and 1 base at J; junction bases unmatched: 3. The germline V gene encodes CDR1 LGHNA and CDR2 YNFKEQ. CDR3 nucleotides: TGTGCCAGCAGCCAAGGAGCGGGAGGCGGCACAGATACGCAGTATTTT. This gives the protein CASSQGAGGGTDTQYF.

The table lists this clonotype with a few counts. The chain joins TRBV9 to TRBJ2-5, with D possibly being TRBD1 (5 bases). This CDR3 comprises 13 residues. V lost 3 bases and J 5 bases, leaving 11 bases between the germline ends. CDR1 and CDR2 (germline): SGDLS, YYNGEE. Here the CDR3 DNA reads TGTGCCAGCAGCGATTCATCAGGGGAGACCCAGTACTTC. Translation: CASSDSSGETQYF.

The chain employs TRBV14 and TRBJ2-5; D not resolved. Germline V gene sequence: CDR1 SGHDN, CDR2 FVKESK. The germline V and J ends were trimmed by 0 bases and 6 bases, with 5 bases remaining between them. This CDR3 contains 12 residues. In DNA form, the CDR3 reads TGTGCCAGCAGCCAAGATTTGAAGACCCAGTACTTC. This codes for CASSQDLKTQYF.

V gene TRBV20-1 combines with J gene TRBJ2-3; D gene unclear. V shed 6 bases and J shed 4 bases, with 11 bases lying between them. Per germline, CDR1 DFQATT and CDR2 SNEGSKA (reference sequence). The CDR3 runs 12 residues. The CDR3 here is CSARAPADTQYF. DNA for the CDR3: TGCAGTGCCCGTGCACCCGCAGATACGCAGTATTTT.

This clonotype was detected only a few times. This rearrangement joins TRBV7-6 to TRBJ1-1; D is possibly TRBD1 (6 bases). The CDR3 consists of 15 residues. Germline V gives CDR1 SGHVS, CDR2 FNYEAQ. V gave up 5 bases and J gave up 4 bases, with 17 bases separating them. CDR3 residues: CASSPAGGLGTEAFF. CDR3 nucleotides: TGTGCCAGCAGCCCCGCCGGGGGGCTCGGCACTGAAGCTTTCTTT.

This clonotype occurred many times. This rearrangement joins TRBV18 to TRBJ1-3, with 8 bases aligning to TRBD1. V trimming: 3 bases; J trimming: 2 bases; junction bases outside the gene matches: 3. This CDR3 contains 15 residues. Germline V CDR1 and CDR2: KGHSH, LQKENI. The CDR3 nucleotides are TGTGCCAGCTCACCGATGGACAGGGCTGGAAACACCATATATTTT. Encoded protein: CASSPMDRAGNTIYF.

This clonotype was picked up many times. This chain joins TRBV12-3 or TRBV12-4 and TRBJ1-2; perhaps TRBD1 as D (6 bases). V lost 1 base and J 3 bases, leaving 12 bases between the germline ends. The CDR3 is made up of 15 amino acids. In DNA, the CDR3 is TGTGCCAGCAGTTTAGAGGCTCAGGGGTACTATGGCTACACCTTC. Translating it yields CASSLEAQGYYGYTF.

The chain couples TRBV5-1 to TRBJ2-2; 9 bases fit TRBD2. V trimming: 4 bases; J trimming: 0 bases; junction bases outside the gene matches: 10. CDR1 and CDR2 (germline): SGHRS, YFSETQ. The CDR3 runs to 18 residues. The CDR3 loop is CASSRTAASGANTGELFF. In nucleotides, the CDR3 is TGCGCCAGCAGCAGGACGGCGGCTAGCGGGGCGAACACCGGGGAGCTGTTTTTT.

The chain's CDR3 is CASSVGVFANTEAFF. The CDR3 coding sequence is TGTGCCAGCAGCGTAGGTGTCTTTGCGAACACTGAAGCTTTCTTT. This rearrangement joins TRBV9 to TRBJ1-1; no firm D call. Germline CDR1 and CDR2: SGDLS and YYNGEE. This CDR3 has 15 residues. V lost 0 bases, J lost 1 base, and 10 bases lay in between.